These 20 T cell receptor beta chains were sequenced from one sample in a study of CD8 T cells in ankylosing spondylitis. TCRdb passed the 5' RACE reads through MiXCR, listing each CDR3 protein once. The sample includes 300,000 to 350,000 distinct CDR3 sequences, approximately 10% seen only once; the top ten take about 10%. Sequencing was performed on blood, either unsorted or a sorted T cell fraction (not recorded which). The receptors shown here come from a female donor with ankylosing spondylitis or in good health (not recorded which).

In this sample, this clonotype turned up many times. The V call is TRBV4-1, the J call TRBJ2-2; no clear D gene. CDR3 size: 13 residues. V lost 2 bases and J 5 bases, leaving 6 bases between the germline ends. The germline V gene has CDR1 MGHRA and CDR2 YSYEKL. CDR3 nucleotide sequence: TGCGCCAGCAGCCAAACCTATACCGGGGAGCTGTTTTTT. It encodes CASSQTYTGELFF.

As for this clonotype: The junction departs from germline at one end; a sequencing error may be responsible. The CDR3 DNA reads as TGCAGTGCTAGAAGCGGGGGGGCCCCTCACCACTTC. Amino acid sequence: CSARSGGAPHHF. This rearrangement joins TRBV20-1 to TRBJ2-5; TRBD2 matches 10 bases. Germline V gene sequence: CDR1 DFQATT, CDR2 SNEGSKA (reference sequence). The CDR3 extends over 12 amino acids.

This clonotype has only a few counts. The CDR3 region is CASSLENSGANYGYTF. The CDR3 DNA reads as TGTGCCAGCAGCTTGGAAAACAGCGGAGCTAACTATGGCTACACCTTC. This chain links TRBV7-8 with TRBJ1-2; no clear D gene. From germline, CDR1 is SGHVS and CDR2 FQNEAQ. The V gene lost 3 bases and the J gene lost 0 bases, with 14 bases spanning the gap. The CDR3 is made up of 16 amino acids.

This clonotype was seen at least ten times. This chain joins TRBV3-1 and TRBJ1-2; no reliable D call. V lost 0 bases and J lost 6, with 8 bases in between. Germline CDR1 is LGHDT and CDR2 is YNNKEL (reference sequence). This CDR3 is 13 amino acids long. CDR3 in amino acids: CASSQETFHGYTF. DNA of the CDR3: TGTGCCAGCAGCCAAGAAACGTTCCATGGCTACACCTTC.

This clonotype was seen at least ten times. CDR3 protein: CASSLPGQEPYF. Here the CDR3 DNA reads TGCGCCAGCAGCTTACCGGGACAGGAACCGTACTTC. V is TRBV5-1 and J is TRBJ2-7, with 8 nucleotides matching TRBD1. This CDR3 spans 12 amino acids. Germline lookup yields CDR1 SGHRS and CDR2 YFSETQ. The V gene end was trimmed by 2 bases and the J gene end by 12 bases; junction bases not matched to a gene: 7.

This clonotype has only a few counts. The V call is TRBV5-1, the J call TRBJ2-1; perhaps TRBD2 as D (5 bases). Per the germline V gene, CDR1 is SGHRS and CDR2 is YFSETQ. The germline V and J ends were trimmed by 2 bases and 8 bases, with 11 bases remaining between them. The CDR3 covers 13 residues. Here the CDR3 DNA reads TGCGCCAGCAGCTTAAGGACGAGGGATGAGCAGTTCTTC. Protein product: CASSLRTRDEQFF.

This clonotype was detected ten times or more. The V and J genes are TRBV5-1 and TRBJ2-3, with D hard to call. Trimming took 5 bases from V and 3 from J, leaving 7 bases between them. This CDR3 region has 12 residues. Per germline, CDR1 SGHRS and CDR2 YFSETQ. In DNA, the CDR3 is TGCGCCAGCAGGGTGAGGACAGATACGCAGTATTTT. Translation gives CASRVRTDTQYF.

This clonotype has ten or more counts. The chain carries TRBV20-1 and TRBJ2-5; no definite D call. This CDR3 has 12 residues. The germline V gene encodes CDR1 DFQATT and CDR2 SNEGSKA (reference sequence). The V gene lost 3 bases and the J gene lost 0 bases, with 5 bases spanning the gap. The CDR3 loop is CSASQNQETQYF. In DNA, the CDR3 is TGCAGTGCTAGTCAGAACCAAGAGACCCAGTACTTC.

This clonotype was detected once. This may be a read error: a much more frequent sequence differs by one nucleotide. The chain couples TRBV28 to TRBJ2-7; 11 bases match TRBD2. V lost 6 bases to trimming and J lost 4 bases; unmatched junction nucleotides: 5. The length of the CDR3 is 14 residues. Germline lookup yields CDR1 MDHEN and CDR2 SYDVKM. For the CDR3, the DNA is TGTGCCAGCAGGCCCGGGACTAGCGGATACGAGCAGTACTTC. Its translation: CASRPGTSGYEQYF.

This clonotype was observed a few times. The CDR3 protein is CASSLSEGFLYEQYF. The CDR3 DNA reads as TGTGCCAGCTCACTCTCCGAGGGCTTCCTCTACGAGCAGTACTTC. This chain links TRBV18 with TRBJ2-7; TRBD2 is a possible D gene (5 bases). CDR1 is KGHSH and CDR2 is LQKENI in the germline V gene. The CDR3 spans 15 residues. The V and J ends lost 4 bases and 3 bases respectively, with 16 bases between them.

The chain couples TRBV2 to TRBJ1-5; TRBD1 is a possible D gene (6 bases). V gave up 7 bases and J gave up 0 bases, with 10 bases separating them. Germline CDR1 SNHLY, CDR2 FYNNEI. The CDR3 runs to 14 residues. The CDR3 nucleotides read TGTGCCAGCACTTGGACAGTTAGCAATCAGCCCCAGCATTTT. This codes for CASTWTVSNQPQHF.

This clonotype was found a few times. Here the CDR3 reads CASSLEPSASYEQYF. CDR3 DNA: TGCGCCAGCAGCTTGGAGCCTAGCGCGTCCTACGAGCAGTACTTC. V is TRBV5-1 and J is TRBJ2-7; D possibly corresponds to TRBD2 (6 bases). CDR3 length: 15 amino acids. V was trimmed by 0 bases and J by 1 base, leaving 11 bases between them. Germline V gene lookup returns CDR1 SGHRS and CDR2 YFSETQ.

This clonotype showed up just a few times. The chain uses TRBV5-1 and TRBJ2-5, with no clear D. The V and J ends lost 7 bases and 2 bases respectively, with 12 bases between them. This CDR3 contains 13 residues. Germline CDR1 and CDR2: SGHRS and YFSETQ. The CDR3 region is CASYRSYQETQYF. As DNA, the CDR3 is TGCGCCAGCTATCGTTCCTATCAAGAGACCCAGTACTTC.

Ten or more counts support this clonotype. The chain has TRBV5-1 and TRBJ2-2, with 7 bases identical to TRBD2. The CDR3 extends over 16 amino acids. CDR1 is SGHRS and CDR2 is YFSETQ in the germline V gene. Trimming at V came to 0 bases and at J to 1 base, leaving 3 bases not matched to a gene. CDR3 protein: CASSLGGGRNTGELFF. CDR3 coding DNA: TGCGCCAGCAGCTTGGGTGGCGGGAGGAACACCGGGGAGCTGTTTTTT.

This clonotype was counted ten times or more. This CDR3 is CASSYGTAYNEQFF. DNA for the CDR3: TGTGCCAGCAGCTACGGGACAGCATACAATGAGCAGTTCTTC. The chain carries TRBV7-8 and TRBJ2-1, with 7 bases fitting TRBD1. The junction had 4 bases not matched to a gene; V was cut back by 4 bases and J by 4 bases. The CDR3 is 14 residues long. Germline values: CDR1 SGHVS, CDR2 FQNEAQ.

This clonotype was counted a few times. The rearrangement uses TRBV15 and TRBJ1-3; tentatively, D is TRBD1 (5 bases). Germline V lookup: CDR1 LNHNV, CDR2 YYDKDF (reference sequence). Trimming pared 5 bases from V and 3 bases from J, leaving 11 bases between. The CDR3 extends over 14 amino acids. CDR3 DNA sequence: TGTGCCACCAGCGTAGGGGAGCGTGGAAACACCATATATTTT. It is translated as CATSVGERGNTIYF.

The sample holds many counts of this clonotype. This rearrangement joins TRBV12-3 or TRBV12-4 to TRBJ1-1, with TRBD1 matching 7 bases. This CDR3 has 14 residues. Unmatched junction bases numbered 6, after V lost 7 bases and J lost 1 base. CDR3 residues: CASISRDRNTEAFF. CDR3 DNA: TGTGCCAGCATATCCCGGGACAGGAACACTGAAGCTTTCTTT.

This clonotype turned up a few times. The genes are TRBV11-2 and TRBJ2-7; maybe TRBD1 (6 bases). Looked up from germline, CDR1 is SGHAT and CDR2 is FQNNGV. The length of the CDR3 is 14 residues. Trimming took 5 bases from V and 3 from J, leaving 14 bases between them. CDR3 DNA sequence: TGTGCCAGCAGCCCGACAGGCTACCGCTACGAGCAGTACTTC. Its translation: CASSPTGYRYEQYF.

This clonotype was recorded at least ten times. The genes are TRBV24-1 and TRBJ2-3; the D is unclear. The CDR3 has 12 amino acids. From germline, CDR1 is KGHDR and CDR2 SFDVKD. V was cut by 6 bases and J by 0 bases, with 3 bases left in between. CDR3 sequence (DNA): TGTGCCACCAGTACCAGCACAGATACGCAGTATTTT. This encodes CATSTSTDTQYF.

Of note for this clonotype: Mismatch with germline at one junction end may stem from a read error. The chain carries TRBV20-1 and TRBJ2-1; D may correspond to TRBD1 or TRBD2 (5 bases each). Germline loops: CDR1 DFQATT, CDR2 SNEGSKA (reference sequence). The CDR3 consists of 17 residues. The CDR3 bases are TGCAGTGCCCTGGGGGACCCTGTTAAAAGCTCCTACAATGGGCAGTTCTTC. Amino acid sequence: CSALGDPVKSSYNGQFF.